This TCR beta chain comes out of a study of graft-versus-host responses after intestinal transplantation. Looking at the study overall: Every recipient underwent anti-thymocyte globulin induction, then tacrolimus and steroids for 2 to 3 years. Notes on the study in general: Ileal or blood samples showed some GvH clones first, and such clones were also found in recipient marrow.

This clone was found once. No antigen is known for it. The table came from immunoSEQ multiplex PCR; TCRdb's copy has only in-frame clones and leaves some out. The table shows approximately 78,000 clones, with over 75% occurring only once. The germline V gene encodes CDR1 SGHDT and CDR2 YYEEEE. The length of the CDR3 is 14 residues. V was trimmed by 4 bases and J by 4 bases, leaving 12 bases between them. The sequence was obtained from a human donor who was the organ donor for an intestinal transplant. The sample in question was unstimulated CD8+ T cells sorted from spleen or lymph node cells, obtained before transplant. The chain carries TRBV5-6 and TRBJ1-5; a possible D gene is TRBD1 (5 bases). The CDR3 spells CASSEGGGNQPQHF. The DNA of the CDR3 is TGTGCCAGCAGCGAGGGCGGGGGGAATCAGCCCCAGCATTTT.